This T cell receptor (beta chain) derives from a study of blood T cell repertoires in COVID-19. Study in general: Samples of COVID-19 (acute and convalescent) were obtained from the United States, Italy and Spain. Sample material is recorded as cDNA or gDNA derived from T cells, B-cell-depleted T cells, or PBMCs.

In the authors' methods: Reference gene primer amplification yielded estimated nucleated cell counts. Some clones are missing from TCRdb's copy, which holds only in-frame ones; the method was immunoSEQ multiplex PCR. Clonal size and the V and J genes are those of that table, whereas D and trimming came from the DNA. The sample carries 35,000 to 40,000 clones, 85% recorded once. Trimming removed 3 bases at V and 0 bases at J, with 11 bases between. The V gene's germline CDR1 is KGHSH and CDR2 LQKENI. The CDR3 loop spans 15 amino acids. The TCR comes from a human donor in a cohort sampled during active COVID-19. V usage is TRBV18 and J usage is TRBJ1-1, with unresolved D. Source material: peripheral blood. CDR3 loop: CASSPFSQLNTEAFF. The CDR3 region has the DNA TGTGCCAGCTCACCGTTTAGCCAGCTGAACACTGAAGCTTTCTTT.